This TCR beta chain was sequenced during a study of CD8 T cells in Susac syndrome. While CD8+ and CD4+ T cells were isolated negatively, TEMRA cells were enriched by FACS. Reverse transcription used about 0.45 to 1 ug RNA and random hexamers. TCRdb analysed the immunoSEQ multiplex PCR reads with MiXCR anew, one entry per CDR3 protein. Of some 96,000 distinct CDR3 sequences in the sample, about 94% were seen once. The germline gives CDR1 GTSNPN, CDR2 SVGIG (reference sequence). V lost 2 bases and J 9 bases, leaving 8 bases between the germline ends. The CDR3 is 11 residues long. This chain links TRBV30 with TRBJ2-4, with D hard to call. Material: CD4+ T cells from PBMCs. This sequence was found in a human donor with Susac syndrome. The CDR3 is CAWSPQSIQYF. CDR3 nucleotide sequence: TGTGCCTGGAGTCCCCAATCCATTCAGTACTTC.